Only a few counts were recorded for the clone carrying this T cell receptor beta chain. What it binds is unknown. The investigators reverse transcribed all of the isolated RNA, so they sequenced expressed TCRB transcripts. Naive, central memory and regulatory T cell samples averaged approximately 3.6 million immunoSEQ reads each. Libraries were prepared by immunoSEQ multiplex PCR; TCRdb keeps only in-frame clonotypes and omits some of them. The profile shows 300,000 to 350,000 clones, roughly 8% of them singletons. The data originate from a study of beta chain features in type 1 diabetes. On the study more broadly: When patients were set against healthy donors, age, gender and cell yields were similar.

Study conclusions and caveats: Naive, central memory and regulatory TCRB repertoires appeared more similar among patients than healthy donors.

CD4+ naive, central memory, regulatory and stem cell-like memory subsets were isolated by sorting on CD45RO/CCR7/CD25/CD127/CD95/CD27. This TCR came from a woman aged 18-30 years in good health. The sequenced material came from central memory CD4+ T cells from blood.

The CDR3 bases are TGTGCCAGCAGCCGACCCGGGACAGGGAAGACCGGGGAGCTGTTTTTT. Translation: CASSRPGTGKTGELFF. This chain links TRBV11-2 with TRBJ2-2, with 9 bases that match TRBD1. There are 16 residues in the CDR3. The junction had 9 bases not matched to a gene; V was cut back by 5 bases and J by 5 bases. The germline V gene has CDR1 SGHAT and CDR2 FQNNGV. Complete variable domain (other parts from reference TRBV11-2 and TRBJ2-2): EAGVAQSPRYKIIEKRQSVAFWCNPISGHATLYWYQQILGQGPKLLIQFQNNGVVDDSQLPKDRFSAERLKGVDSTLKIQPAKLEDSAVYLCASSRPGTGKTGELFFGEGSRLTVL.